The 15 T cell receptor beta chains given below trace back to one sample, sequenced in a study of cytomegalovirus exposure and HLA in healthy donors. PCR amplification relied on 60 Vbeta primers (plus 13 Jbeta primers). This table comes from immunoSEQ multiplex PCR, and its TCRdb copy is limited to in-frame clones, with some not included. Recorded here are about 170,000 clones; the top ten clones represent over 1%. The sequencing sample was made of PBMCs. The receptors were gathered from an older woman in good health and CMV-seronegative.

CDR3 loop: CASSLGSGFYGYTF. The CDR3 bases are TGTGCCAGCAGCTTAGGATCAGGATTCTATGGCTACACCTTC. The rearrangement uses TRBV11-1 and TRBJ1-2; D ambiguous. The ends were cut back, 1 base at V and 4 bases at J, with 10 bases in the middle. This CDR3 spans 14 amino acids. Germline V lookup: CDR1 SGHAT, CDR2 FQDESV (reference sequence).

The chain joins TRBV7-7 to TRBJ2-5; unclear D gene. CDR1 and CDR2 (germline): SSHAT, FNYEAQ (reference sequence). The CDR3 loop spans 14 amino acids. With 6 bases removed from V and 1 base from J, the gap between germline ends came to 12 bases. CDR3 region: CASSYAGPQETQYF. CDR3 sequence (DNA): TGTGCCAGCAGTTACGCAGGTCCCCAAGAGACCCAGTACTTC.

V is TRBV5-1 and J is TRBJ2-5, with 8 bases that match TRBD1. V dropped 4 bases and J dropped 5; count of bases not matched to a gene: 13. Per germline, CDR1 SGHRS and CDR2 YFSETQ. This CDR3 has 16 residues. DNA of the CDR3: TGCGCCAGCAGCGCCGTACCGAACCGGGACAGGGAGACCCAGTACTTC. Its translation is CASSAVPNRDRETQYF. Variable domain in full (rest from reference TRBV5-1 and TRBJ2-5): KAGVTQTPRYLIKTRGQQVTLSCSPISGHRSVSWYQQTPGQGLQFLFEYFSETQRNKGNFPGRFSGRQFSNSRSEMNVSTLELGDSALYLCASSAVPNRDRETQYFGPGTRLLVL.

The V call is TRBV6-1, the J call TRBJ2-7, with TRBD1 matching over 7 bases. The CDR3 extends over 16 amino acids. The V gene end was trimmed by 1 base and the J gene end by 0 bases; junction bases not matched to a gene: 6. The germline gives CDR1 MNHNS, CDR2 SASEGT. CDR3 protein: CASSEGGQVFSYEQYF. Written as DNA, the CDR3 is TGTGCCAGCAGTGAAGGTGGACAGGTCTTCTCCTACGAGCAGTACTTC.

CDR3 sequence: CASSSWEGSGGLSTDTQYF. The DNA for the CDR3 is TGTGCCAGCAGCTCCTGGGAAGGTAGCGGGGGGCTGAGCACAGATACGCAGTATTTT. This sequence joins TRBV7-9 and TRBJ2-3; 10 bases are a match to TRBD2. This CDR3 comprises 19 residues. Germline values: CDR1 SEHNR, CDR2 FQNEAQ (reference sequence). V lost 4 bases to trimming and J lost 0 bases; unmatched junction nucleotides: 13.

This chain links TRBV5-1 with TRBJ1-2, with TRBD1 matching 8 bases. The CDR3 has 14 residues. The J segment lost 3 bases and the V segment lost 4 bases, leaving 5 bases of the junction unmatched. Per germline, CDR1 SGHRS and CDR2 YFSETQ. The CDR3 DNA is TGCGCCAGCAGCCGGACAGGGTTGGACTATGGCTACACCTTC. Translating gives CASSRTGLDYGYTF.

The chain uses TRBV7-8 and TRBJ2-5; 7 nucleotides match TRBD1. From germline, CDR1 is SGHVS and CDR2 FQNEAQ. CDR3 length: 15 amino acids. Trimming took 0 bases from V and 4 from J; bases not matched to a gene: 5. CDR3 sequence reads: CASSLAPGGIETQYF. The CDR3, as DNA: TGTGCCAGCAGCTTAGCTCCAGGGGGTATAGAGACCCAGTACTTC. The full variable domain, its missing parts supplied by reference TRBV7-8 and TRBJ2-5, is GAGVSQSPRYKVAKRGQDVALRCDPISGHVSLFWYQQALGQGPEFLTYFQNEAQLDKSGLPSDRFFAERPEGSVSTLKIQRTQQEDSAVYLCASSLAPGGIETQYFGPGTRLLVL.

This sequence joins TRBV16 and TRBJ2-5, with D tentatively TRBD2 (5 bases). This CDR3 is built from 12 residues. V lost 6 bases and J lost 5, with 10 bases in between. CDR1 and CDR2 from the germline V gene are KGHSY and FQNENV. CDR3 coding DNA: TGTGCCAGCAGTCTACTAGGTGAGACCCAGTACTTC. Translating it yields CASSLLGETQYF.

For this clone: The identical CDR3 is also encoded by other nucleotide sequences in the sample. V is TRBV6-5 and J is TRBJ2-1; a possible D gene is TRBD2 (5 bases). Trimming stripped 0 bases from V and 6 bases from J, with 9 bases between. CDR1 MNHEY and CDR2 SVGAGI come from the germline V gene. The CDR3 covers 14 residues. The CDR3 DNA sequence: TGTGCCAGCAGTTACTCGAGTAGCGTCAATGAGCAGTTCTTC. Its translation: CASSYSSSVNEQFF.

This chain joins TRBV29-1 and TRBJ2-7, with unresolved D. Germline V CDR1 and CDR2: SQVTM, ANQGSEA. The V end was cut by 6 bases, the J end by 5 bases, with 14 bases between. The CDR3 has 12 residues. The CDR3 protein is CSVEKVRNEQYF. In DNA, the CDR3 is TGCAGCGTAGAAAAGGTCAGGAACGAGCAGTACTTC.

This sequence joins TRBV7-8 and TRBJ1-1; 7 nucleotides line up with TRBD1. CDR1 is SGHVS, CDR2 FQNEAQ, per germline. The V gene end was trimmed by 2 bases and the J gene end by 5 bases; junction bases not matched to a gene: 2. CDR3 length: 13 residues. CDR3 sequence: CASSLKQGTEAFF. The CDR3 DNA reads TGTGCCAGCAGCTTAAAACAGGGGACTGAAGCTTTCTTT.

The chain uses TRBV11-2 and TRBJ2-7, with 8 bases matching TRBD1. In germline, CDR1 is SGHAT, CDR2 FQNNGV. Unmatched junction bases numbered 7, after V lost 6 bases and J lost 0 bases. This CDR3 has 15 residues. The CDR3 region is CASRPPGQASYEQYF. For the CDR3, the DNA is TGTGCCAGCAGACCCCCGGGACAGGCCTCCTACGAGCAGTACTTC.

The chain links TRBV5-4 to TRBJ1-1; possibly TRBD1 for D (6 bases). V lost 4 bases, J lost 4 bases, and 17 bases lay in between. The CDR3 is 15 residues long. Germline CDR1 is SGHNT and CDR2 is YYREEE (reference sequence). The CDR3 coding sequence is TGTGCCAGCAGCCCGCCACAGGGTTCAGGCACTGAAGCTTTCTTT. This translates into CASSPPQGSGTEAFF.

The chain combines TRBV15 with TRBJ1-5, with D unclear. Trimming shortened V by 1 base and J by 5 bases, and 12 bases separated the two germline ends. The germline V gene encodes CDR1 LNHNV and CDR2 YYDKDF (reference sequence). This CDR3 spans 15 amino acids. CDR3 bases: TGTGCCACCAGCAGAGGGGAGGGCCACCATCAGCCCCAGCATTTT. Amino acid sequence: CATSRGEGHHQPQHF.

V gene TRBV19 combines with J gene TRBJ1-2; 8 nucleotides line up with TRBD1. CDR3 size: 14 residues. Trimming cost V 3 bases and J 8 bases; bases outside gene matches: 8. Germline CDR1 LNHDA, CDR2 SQIVND (reference sequence). The DNA for the CDR3 is TGTGCCAGTAGTATTCGCACAGGGGGAGCGGGCTACACCTTC. The encoded protein is CASSIRTGGAGYTF.